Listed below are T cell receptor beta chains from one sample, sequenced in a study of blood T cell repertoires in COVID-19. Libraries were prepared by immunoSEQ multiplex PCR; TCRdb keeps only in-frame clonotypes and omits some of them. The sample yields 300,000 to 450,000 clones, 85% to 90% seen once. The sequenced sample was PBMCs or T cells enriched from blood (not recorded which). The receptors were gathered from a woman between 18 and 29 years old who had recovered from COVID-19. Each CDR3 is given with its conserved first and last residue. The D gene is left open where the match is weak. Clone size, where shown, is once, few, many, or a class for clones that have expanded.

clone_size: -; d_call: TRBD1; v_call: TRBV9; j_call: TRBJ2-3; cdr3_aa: CASSVQGATDTQYF; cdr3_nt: TGTGCCAGCAGCGTACAGGGGGCAACAGATACGCAGTATTTT
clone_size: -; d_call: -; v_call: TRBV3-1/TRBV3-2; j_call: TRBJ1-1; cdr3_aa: CASSQDLAQTRNTEAFF; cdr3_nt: TGTGCCAGCAGCCAAGATCTGGCACAGACCCGAAACACTGAAGCTTTCTTT
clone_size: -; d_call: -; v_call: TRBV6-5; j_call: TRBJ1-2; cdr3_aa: CASTALGGYGYTF; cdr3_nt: TGTGCCAGCACCGCCCTGGGAGGTTATGGCTACACCTTC
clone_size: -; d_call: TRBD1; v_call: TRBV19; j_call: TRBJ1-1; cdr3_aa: CASTGGLNAFF; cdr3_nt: TGTGCCAGTACAGGGGGATTGAACGCTTTCTTT
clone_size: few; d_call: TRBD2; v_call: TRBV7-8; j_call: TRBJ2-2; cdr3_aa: CASSISGGDTGELFF; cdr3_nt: TGTGCCAGCAGCATTAGCGGGGGCGACACCGGGGAGCTGTTTTTT
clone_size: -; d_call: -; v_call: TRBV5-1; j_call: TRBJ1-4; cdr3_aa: CASSRKTGNEKLFF; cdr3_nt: TGCGCCAGCAGTCGGAAGACAGGAAATGAAAAACTGTTTTTT
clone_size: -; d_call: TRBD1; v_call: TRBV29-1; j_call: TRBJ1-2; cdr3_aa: CSVSDRGPLYYGYTF; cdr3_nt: TGCAGCGTATCCGACAGGGGGCCCTTATACTATGGCTACACCTTC
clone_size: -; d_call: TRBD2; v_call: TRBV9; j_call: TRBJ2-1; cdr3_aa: CASSVTSGGGAKSYNEQFF; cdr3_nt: TGTGCCAGCAGCGTAACTAGCGGGGGGGGAGCCAAATCCTACAATGAGCAGTTCTTC
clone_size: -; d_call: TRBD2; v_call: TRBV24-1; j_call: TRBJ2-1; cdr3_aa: CATSAGGLVRNEQFF; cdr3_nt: TGTGCCACCAGTGCGGGGGGGTTAGTGAGGAATGAGCAGTTCTTC
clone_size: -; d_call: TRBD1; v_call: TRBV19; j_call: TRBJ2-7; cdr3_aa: CASRRIGTGDYEQYF; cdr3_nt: TGTGCCAGTAGGAGGATCGGGACAGGGGATTACGAGCAGTACTTC
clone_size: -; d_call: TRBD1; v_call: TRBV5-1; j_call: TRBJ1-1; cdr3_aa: CASSLGQGATEAFF; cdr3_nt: TGCGCCAGCAGCTTGGGGCAGGGGGCGACTGAAGCTTTCTTT